Listed below are T cell receptor beta chains from one sample, sequenced in a study of regulatory T cells in long-lasting Graves disease. TCRdb processed the multiplex PCR reads anew with MiXCR; each CDR3 protein has one entry. The sample carries approximately 230,000 distinct CDR3 sequences, 15% to 20% recorded once. Sequenced material: peripheral blood mononuclear cells (PBMCs), taken at new diagnosis, from a patient treated with antithyroid drugs. These receptors were obtained from a female donor with Graves disease. The CDR3 runs from the conserved cysteine through the conserved F or W.

J gene: TRBJ1-4; V gene: TRBV2; CDR3 protein: CASSETDNEKLFF
J gene: TRBJ1-4; V gene: TRBV15; CDR3 protein: CATSRSLTGATNEKLFF
J gene: TRBJ2-7; V gene: TRBV27; CDR3 protein: CASRQLAPGQGIYEQYF
J gene: TRBJ2-5; V gene: TRBV7-9; CDR3 protein: CASSLGLAIQETQYF
J gene: TRBJ2-7; V gene: TRBV7-2; CDR3 protein: CASSLLKAGYEQYF
J gene: TRBJ1-4; V gene: TRBV7-9; CDR3 protein: CACRRQGADEKLFF
J gene: TRBJ2-6; V gene: TRBV6-1; CDR3 protein: CASSEGLNSGANVLTF
J gene: TRBJ2-7; V gene: TRBV6-2/TRBV6-3; CDR3 protein: CASRELRVSYEQYF
J gene: TRBJ1-2; V gene: TRBV5-1; CDR3 protein: CASSSIRGTDYGYTF
J gene: TRBJ2-7; V gene: TRBV12-3/TRBV12-4; CDR3 protein: CASSPPVAGGPWGEQYF
J gene: TRBJ2-7; V gene: TRBV6-1; CDR3 protein: CATQAGGDTYEQYF
J gene: TRBJ1-4; V gene: TRBV6-1; CDR3 protein: CASGGTLDTSNEKLFF
J gene: TRBJ2-7; V gene: TRBV5-1; CDR3 protein: CASRDTSGRAGYEQYF
J gene: -; V gene: TRBV14; CDR3 protein: CASSQTLAGEGKTQYF
J gene: TRBJ2-1; V gene: TRBV20-1; CDR3 protein: CSARLAGVKIYNEQFF
J gene: TRBJ2-7; V gene: TRBV7-9; CDR3 protein: CASSSPGTSYEQYF
J gene: TRBJ2-2; V gene: TRBV19; CDR3 protein: CASSTRGQNTGELFF
J gene: TRBJ1-5; V gene: TRBV5-1; CDR3 protein: CASSLEPGELPQHF